A selection of T cell receptor beta chains follows, all from one sample in a study of blood T cell repertoires in COVID-19. Assay: immunoSEQ multiplex PCR; the TCRdb copy retains only in-frame clones and omits some. The sample has under 50,000 clones, roughly 88% seen once. The sequenced sample consisted of peripheral blood. These receptors were collected from an older man with active COVID-19. The CDR3 runs from the conserved cysteine through the conserved F or W. D genes are given only for firm matches. Not every row has a clone size; where given, it reads once, few, many or a size class.

>TRBV18|-|-|TRBJ2-7
TGTGCCAGCTCACCGGCCAGGGCTCGCTACGAGCAGTACTTC
CASSPARARYEQYF
>TRBV7-9|-|-|TRBJ2-1
TGTGCCAGCAGCTTGTTACAGAACAATGAGCAGTTCTTC
CASSLLQNNEQFF
>TRBV6-2/TRBV6-3|TRBD2|once|TRBJ2-3
TGTGCCAGCAGTTACAATCTAGCGGGAGGTACTACGCAGTATTTT
CASSYNLAGGTTQYF
>TRBV4-3|TRBD2|-|TRBJ2-3
TGCGCCAGCAGCCAAGATCTGGGACTAGCCACAGATACGCAGTATTTT
CASSQDLGLATDTQYF
>TRBV7-3|TRBD2|once|TRBJ2-1
TGTGCCAGCAGCTCGTCTAGCGGCTCCTACAATGAGCAGTTCTTC
CASSSSSGSYNEQFF
>TRBV15|-|once|TRBJ2-1
TGTGCCACCAGCAGCCCTTCACTGAGTGAGCAGTTCTTC
CATSSPSLSEQFF
>TRBV28|-|-|TRBJ1-6
TGTGCCAGCAGTTTCCACACAGCTCCCGGTCCCCTCCACTTT
CASSFHTAPGPLHF
>TRBV25-1|TRBD2|-|TRBJ2-1
TGTGCCAGCAGTGAAAGGGGAGCGTCCCTAGCGGGGTGGTCGGTGCAGTTCTTC
CASSERGASLAGWSVQFF
>TRBV9|TRBD2|-|TRBJ2-5
TGTGCCAGCAGCGTTAGGACTAGCGAAGAGACCCAGTACTTC
CASSVRTSEETQYF
>TRBV5-1|TRBD1|-|TRBJ2-1
TGCGCCAGCAGATCACAGACAGGGAACAATGAGCAGTTCTTC
CASRSQTGNNEQFF
>TRBV11-3|-|-|TRBJ2-1
TGTGCCAGCAGCTTAGGGTTGGAACAGGGCAGCTCCTACAATGAGCAGTTCTTC
CASSLGLEQGSSYNEQFF
>TRBV19|TRBD1|-|TRBJ2-7
TGTGCCAGTAGTATGGGGACAGCAACCTACGAGCAGTACTTC
CASSMGTATYEQYF
>TRBV29-1|-|-|TRBJ2-7
TGCAGCGTTGATTTGGGGGCCTCCTACGAGCAGTACTTC
CSVDLGASYEQYF
>TRBV5-1|-|-|TRBJ2-3
TGCGCCAGCAGCTCAAGGGACAACCCGAATACGCAGTATTTT
CASSSRDNPNTQYF
>TRBV27|-|-|TRBJ2-7
TGTGCCAGCAGTTACTCCAGACACCCATCCTACGAGCAGTACTTC
CASSYSRHPSYEQYF
>TRBV18|-|-|TRBJ1-2
TGTGCCAGCTCACCGTCTCTGGTCAACGGGAACTATGGCTACACCTTC
CASSPSLVNGNYGYTF
>TRBV5-1|TRBD1|-|TRBJ2-2
TGCGCCAGCTCGGGACAGGGAAACACCGGGGAGCTGTTTTTT
CASSGQGNTGELFF
>TRBV28|TRBD1|-|TRBJ2-7
TGTGCCAGCGTCCCGACAGGGGGAGGCTACGAGCAGTACTTC
CASVPTGGGYEQYF
>TRBV28|TRBD1|-|TRBJ1-1
TGTGCCAGCAGTTTCGGTCCCGGGACAGGGAAACTTGAAGCTTTCTTT
CASSFGPGTGKLEAFF
>TRBV27|TRBD1|-|TRBJ1-2
TGTGCCAGCAGGATTAATCGGGACAGGCGCTATGGCTACACCTTC
CASRINRDRRYGYTF
>TRBV12-3/TRBV12-4|-|-|TRBJ2-1
TGTGCCAGCAGTCCGACAGGCACTAATGAGCAGTTCTTC
CASSPTGTNEQFF
>TRBV6-2/TRBV6-3|-|-|TRBJ2-7
TGTGCCAGCAGTTACTCCCGGACTCTATACGAGCAGTACTTC
CASSYSRTLYEQYF
>TRBV27|-|-|TRBJ2-6
TGTGCCAGCAGTTTAAGGGGTGGGGCTGGGGCCAACGTCCTGACTTTC
CASSLRGGAGANVLTF
>TRBV5-1|-|-|TRBJ2-2
TGCGCCAGCAGTGACATCAGATCGAACACCGGGGAGCTGTTTTTT
CASSDIRSNTGELFF
>TRBV6-6|-|-|TRBJ1-1
TGTGCCAGCAGTTACGGGACATTGAACACTGAAGCTTTCTTT
CASSYGTLNTEAFF
>TRBV6-5|-|-|TRBJ2-5
TGTGCCAGCTCCCCGGCCTGGGGGAGGAGAGAGACCCAGTACTTC
CASSPAWGRRETQYF
>TRBV7-3|-|-|TRBJ2-7
TGTGCCAGCAGCTTGACGGAGGGTGAGCAGTACTTC
CASSLTEGEQYF
>TRBV5-4|TRBD2|-|TRBJ2-3
TGTGCCAGCAGCTTGGTGGGGGGGGGTACAGATACGCAGTATTTT
CASSLVGGGTDTQYF
>TRBV2|TRBD2|-|TRBJ2-1
TGTGCCAGCAAACTAGCGGGGGGGCTATTCTTC
CASKLAGGLFF
>TRBV11-2|-|-|TRBJ2-2
TGTGCCAGCAGCTCCACAGGGTGGACCGGGGAGCTGTTTTTT
CASSSTGWTGELFF
>TRBV25-1|-|-|TRBJ1-1
TGTGCCAGCAGTGTCCAACAGAACACTGAAGCTTTCTTT
CASSVQQNTEAFF
>TRBV7-9|-|-|TRBJ2-6
TGTGCCAGCACCCTCGTTAAGCTACAGATCTCTGGGGCCAACGTCCTGACTTTC
CASTLVKLQISGANVLTF
>TRBV6-2/TRBV6-3|-|-|TRBJ1-1
TGTGCCAGCAGTTACTCGAGCACAGGGACATTGGGCACTGAAGCTTTCTTT
CASSYSSTGTLGTEAFF
>TRBV6-4|-|-|TRBJ2-5
TGTGCCAGCAACAAAGGGGTTGAGACCCAGTACTTC
CASNKGVETQYF
>TRBV19|-|-|TRBJ2-2
TGTGCCAGTAGTACTAGGGGCGCCGGGGAGCTGTTTTTT
CASSTRGAGELFF
>TRBV28|TRBD1|-|TRBJ1-2
TGTGCCAGCGGGGAGACAGGGAAAGCTAACTATGGCTACACCTTC
CASGETGKANYGYTF
>TRBV6-5|TRBD1|-|TRBJ2-3
TGTGCCAGCAGTTCCGGGACAGGGGCCAAAGATACGCAGTATTTT
CASSSGTGAKDTQYF
>TRBV10-3|-|-|TRBJ2-2
TGTGCCATCAGTCCCGTATGGCTTACGAACACCGGGGAGCTGTTTTTT
CAISPVWLTNTGELFF
>TRBV24-1|TRBD2|-|TRBJ2-1
TGTGCCACCAGTGATCCCACGGGGGGCTCCTACAATGAGCAGTTCTTC
CATSDPTGGSYNEQFF
>TRBV9|-|-|TRBJ2-7
TGTGCCAGCAGCGCCCTCGGGCAGGGTAGCTACGAGCAGTACTTC
CASSALGQGSYEQYF
>TRBV3-1/TRBV3-2|TRBD1|-|TRBJ1-6
TGTGCCAGCAGCTATCTTCCGGGACAGGGGGTCTCCTATAATTCACCCCTCCACTTT
CASSYLPGQGVSYNSPLHF
>TRBV7-7|TRBD2|-|TRBJ2-2
TGTGCTAGCAGCCCGCGGGAGGTCTCGGGGGAGCTGTTTTTT
CASSPREVSGELFF
>TRBV19|TRBD1|-|TRBJ1-2
TGTGCCAGTAGTCCTGCCGGGACAGGAGCTAACTATGGCTACACCTTC
CASSPAGTGANYGYTF
>TRBV3-1/TRBV3-2|-|once|TRBJ2-2
TGTGCCAGCAGCCCCGGGACAACGAACACCGGGGAGCTGTTTTTT
CASSPGTTNTGELFF
>TRBV30|-|-|TRBJ2-4
TGTGCCTGGAGTGGAGGGCTAGGCGGGAACATTCAGTACTTC
CAWSGGLGGNIQYF
>TRBV28|TRBD1|-|TRBJ1-2
TGTGCCAGCAGTTCCTCCCCCGGGACAGGGTTTGGCTACACCTTC
CASSSSPGTGFGYTF
>TRBV18|-|-|TRBJ2-7
TGTGCCAGCTCACCAACGTCCCCGGGGACCTACGAGCAGTACTTC
CASSPTSPGTYEQYF